A single sample gave rise to the 21 T cell receptor beta chains below, sequenced in a study of blood T cell repertoires in COVID-19. The data were produced by immunoSEQ multiplex PCR, yet TCRdb's version contains in-frame clones alone and is incomplete. The sample shows hundreds of thousands of clones, almost 85% of them seen only once. The sequencing input was peripheral blood. Source of these receptors: a man aged 50-59 years with COVID-19, enrolled during active disease.

The chain carries TRBV4-2 and TRBJ2-4, with D unclear. From germline, CDR1 is LGHNA and CDR2 YNFKEQ. Trimming took 5 bases from V and 1 from J, leaving 12 bases between them. The CDR3 contains 15 residues. CDR3 sequence: CASSSPHRAKNIQYF. CDR3 bases: TGTGCCAGCAGCTCCCCCCACCGGGCCAAAAACATTCAGTACTTC.

This clone was found once. V gene TRBV5-4 combines with J gene TRBJ2-1, with TRBD2 as a possible D gene (7 bases). CDR1 and CDR2 from the germline V gene are SGHNT and YYREEE (reference sequence). The CDR3 runs 16 residues. V was shortened by 4 bases and J by 6 bases, with 20 bases between the two germline ends. This chain's CDR3 is CASSAGGSRGPNEQFF. Here the CDR3 DNA reads TGTGCCAGCAGCGCCGGGGGGTCCAGGGGCCCCAATGAGCAGTTCTTC.

The chain recombines TRBV7-3 with TRBJ1-5, with D tentatively TRBD1 (5 bases). Germline CDR1 and CDR2: SGHTA and FQGTGA. Trimming left V 2 bases short and J 6 bases short, with 8 bases between. The CDR3 is 13 residues long. The CDR3 nucleotides are TGTGCCAGCAGCTTATTTAGGGGTCAGCCCCAGCATTTT. The encoded protein is CASSLFRGQPQHF. Supplemented by reference TRBV7-3 and TRBJ1-5, the full variable domain reads GAGVSQTPSNKVTEKGKYVELRCDPISGHTALYWYRQSLGQGPEFLIYFQGTGAADDSGLPNDRFFAVRPEGSVSTLKIQRTERGDSAVYLCASSLFRGQPQHFGDGTRLSIL.

The V call is TRBV6-1, the J call TRBJ2-5; a weak D match, TRBD2 (7 bases). V lost 4 bases to trimming and J lost 4 bases, with 19 bases between them. There are 16 residues in the CDR3. Germline CDR1 reads MNHNS; CDR2 reads SASEGT. CDR3 sequence (DNA): TGTGCCAGCAGTGCGATCAGGGGAGGGCTGGGAGAGACCCAGTACTTC. Translating gives CASSAIRGGLGETQYF.

The V call is TRBV18, the J call TRBJ1-5; D remains unclear. The CDR3 is made up of 14 amino acids. Germline CDR1 is KGHSH and CDR2 is LQKENI. Trimming removed 2 bases at V and 3 bases at J, with 8 bases between. The CDR3 protein is CASSPEGVNQPQHF. CDR3 DNA sequence: TGTGCCAGCTCACCAGAGGGTGTCAATCAGCCCCAGCATTTT.

CDR3 DNA: TGTGCCACCAGCAGAGATCTAACGGGGGGGCCTGGGACCCAGTACTTC. Its translation: CATSRDLTGGPGTQYF. J is TRBJ2-5 and V is TRBV15, with 8 bases lining up with TRBD2. Germline CDR1 LNHNV, CDR2 YYDKDF (reference sequence). This CDR3 has 16 residues. The V gene end was trimmed by 0 bases and the J gene end by 7 bases; junction bases not matched to a gene: 10.

This clone has more than one count but fewer than ten. This rearrangement joins TRBV25-1 to TRBJ1-2; 7 positions agree with TRBD1. Germline V gives CDR1 MGHDK, CDR2 SYGVNS. The CDR3 totals 16 residues. The V segment lost 1 base and the J segment 4 bases; nucleotides outside the gene matches: 9. CDR3 in DNA: TGTGCCAGCAGTGAATCTTGGGGTTCAGGGGGCTATGGCTACACCTTC. This encodes CASSESWGSGGYGYTF.

The chain carries TRBV23-1 and TRBJ1-2; D is perhaps TRBD1 (6 bases). TRBV23-1 is annotated as an ORF whose role is uncertain. CDR3 length equals 17 residues. Deletions cut 1 base from V and 4 bases from J, with 19 bases between. The chain's CDR3 is CASSQWAGAPIGYGYTF. The CDR3 DNA follows: TGCGCCAGCAGTCAATGGGCAGGGGCGCCGATAGGCTATGGCTACACCTTC.

V is TRBV27 and J is TRBJ2-5; tentatively, D is TRBD1 (7 bases). Trimming shortened V by 4 bases and J by 2 bases, and 11 bases separated the two germline ends. CDR1 and CDR2 (germline): MNHEY, SMNVEV (reference sequence). The CDR3 is made up of 14 amino acids. In DNA form, the CDR3 reads TGTGCCAGCAGTTATTCAGGGGGGCAAGAGACCCAGTACTTC. This translates into CASSYSGGQETQYF.

The rearrangement uses TRBV9 and TRBJ1-2, with D possibly being TRBD1 (6 bases). CDR1 SGDLS and CDR2 YYNGEE come from the germline V gene. The CDR3 has 11 residues. V was cut by 3 bases and J by 12 bases, with 12 bases left in between. The CDR3 DNA reads TGTGCCAGCAGCGCCTCAGGGGTTCACACCTTC. Amino acids: CASSASGVHTF.

The chain combines TRBV5-4 with TRBJ1-2; D gene ambiguous. The CDR3 covers 13 residues. CDR1 is SGHNT and CDR2 is YYREEE in the germline V gene (reference sequence). Trimming took off 6 bases at V and 1 base at J, with 10 bases between the two ends. The CDR3 DNA reads as TGTGCCAGCAAACTAGTGGGTAACTATGGCTACACCTTC. Amino acids: CASKLVGNYGYTF.

In this sample, this clone turned up many times. The chain has TRBV3-1 (or the pseudogene TRBV3-2) and TRBJ2-5, with a possible D match to TRBD2 (5 bases). The V gene's germline CDR1 is LGHDT and CDR2 YNNKEL (reference sequence). CDR3 length: 15 residues. Trimming pared 0 bases from V and 7 bases from J, leaving 15 bases between. CDR3 nucleotides: TGTGCCAGCAGCCAAGATTCGGGGTCTCGGGGGACCCAGTACTTC. Translated: CASSQDSGSRGTQYF.

The CDR3 DNA is TGTGCCAGCAGCCAACGGCACAGGGGCACCTACGAGCAGTACTTC. Protein product: CASSQRHRGTYEQYF. The gene calls are TRBV3-1 (or the pseudogene TRBV3-2) and TRBJ2-7; 7 bases agree with TRBD1. V dropped 2 bases and J dropped 2; count of bases not matched to a gene: 6. Germline V gene sequence: CDR1 LGHDT, CDR2 YNNKEL (reference sequence). CDR3 length equals 15 residues.

This clone showed up just a few times. The chain combines TRBV7-9 with TRBJ2-7; 9 positions match TRBD1. The CDR3 is 14 amino acids. Germline assignment: CDR1 SEHNR and CDR2 FQNEAQ (reference sequence). Trimming at V came to 3 bases and at J to 3 bases, leaving 3 bases not matched to a gene. The DNA for the CDR3 is TGTGCCAGCAGCTTCCAGGGACAGGGCTACGAGCAGTACTTC. It is translated as CASSFQGQGYEQYF.

This chain uses TRBV5-1 with TRBJ2-7; TRBD1 agrees at 8 bases. The germline CDR1 and CDR2 sequences are SGHRS and YFSETQ. The V and J ends lost 5 bases and 2 bases, in that order; junction bases with no gene match: 6. The CDR3 runs 14 residues. The CDR3 reads CASRTGQGTYEQYF. The DNA of the CDR3 is TGCGCCAGCAGAACCGGACAGGGAACCTACGAGCAGTACTTC.

This clone was observed a single time. The CDR3 DNA reads as TGTGCCAGCAGCGTACCGACTAGCGGGGGGCCCCACAATGAGCAGTTCTTC. It encodes CASSVPTSGGPHNEQFF. This rearrangement joins TRBV9 to TRBJ2-1; TRBD2 matches at 13 bases. With 1 base clipped from V and 5 bases from J, the junction kept 6 bases outside the gene matches. The germline CDR1 and CDR2 sequences are SGDLS and YYNGEE. The CDR3 sequence is 17 residues long.

This clone has just one count. This chain connects TRBV6-4 to TRBJ2-2; 7 nucleotides align to TRBD2. The CDR3 is 16 amino acids. Germline V gene data show CDR1 as MRHNA and CDR2 as SNTAGT. V lost 5 bases, J lost 3 bases, and 9 bases stayed unmatched. The CDR3 loop reads CASSKEAGRYTGELFF. The CDR3 DNA reads TGTGCCAGCAGTAAAGAAGCGGGGAGATACACCGGGGAGCTGTTTTTT.

This clone was recorded a few times. The chain has TRBV6-1 and TRBJ1-5; TRBD1 aligns across 7 bases. Trimming removed 2 bases from V and 5 bases from J; junction bases left unmatched: 3. The CDR3 sequence is 14 residues long. Germline CDR1 MNHNS, CDR2 SASEGT. The CDR3 is CASSELTGHQPQHF. CDR3 DNA: TGTGCCAGCAGTGAATTGACAGGGCATCAGCCCCAGCATTTT.

The rearrangement links TRBV9 to TRBJ1-2, with TRBD1 matching 8 bases. V shed 4 bases and J 7 bases; nucleotides not matched to a gene: 15. Looked up from germline, CDR1 is SGDLS and CDR2 is YYNGEE. CDR3 length: 16 amino acids. CDR3 coding DNA: TGTGCCAGCAGCCCCAACCCGTGGACAGGGTCTAGTGGCTACACCTTC. It encodes CASSPNPWTGSSGYTF.

V gene TRBV11-2 combines with J gene TRBJ2-7, with a possible D match to TRBD1 (6 bases). V lost 1 base to trimming and J lost 4 bases, with 23 bases between them. CDR1 and CDR2 from the germline V gene are SGHAT and FQNNGV. CDR3 length equals 18 residues. CDR3 in DNA: TGTGCCAGCAGCTTAGCCGACTACAGGGTAAGGCTCGGTTACGAGCAGTACTTC. Translation gives CASSLADYRVRLGYEQYF.

The rearrangement joins TRBV4-3 to TRBJ2-2; 8 bases align to TRBD1. Germline trimming cut 0 bases from V and 5 bases from J; bases unmatched to any gene: 5. Germline assignment: CDR1 LGHNA and CDR2 YSLEER. The CDR3 contains 16 residues. The DNA of the CDR3 is TGCGCCAGCAGCCAAGATTCGACAGGGGTGACCGGGGAGCTGTTTTTT. It encodes CASSQDSTGVTGELFF.